This record covers a single TCR beta chain. These data belong to a study of blood T cell repertoires in COVID-19. The wider study: The origin of the acute and convalescent COVID-19 samples was the United States, Italy and Spain. In each case, the material was cDNA or gDNA derived from T cells, B-cell-depleted T cells, or PBMCs.

Original analysis: Amplifying reference gene primers gave estimates of nucleated cell counts. Assay used: immunoSEQ multiplex PCR; TCRdb lists only in-frame clones, some missing. V, J and clone size are those of that table, while D and trimming were read from the DNA. The sample yields 250,000 to 300,000 clones, around 90% seen once. The CDR3 extends over 13 amino acids. Germline CDR1 LGHDT, CDR2 YNNKEL (reference sequence). V gave up 8 bases and J gave up 8 bases; unmatched junction bases: 11. The material sequenced was peripheral blood. The receptor comes from a middle-aged woman with acute or convalescent COVID-19. The rearrangement joins TRBV3-1 (or the pseudogene TRBV3-2) to TRBJ1-2, with 7 bases aligning to TRBD1. The DNA for the CDR3 is TGTGCCAGCCATCAACAGGGGAGTATGGGCTACACCTTC. Encoded protein: CASHQQGSMGYTF.